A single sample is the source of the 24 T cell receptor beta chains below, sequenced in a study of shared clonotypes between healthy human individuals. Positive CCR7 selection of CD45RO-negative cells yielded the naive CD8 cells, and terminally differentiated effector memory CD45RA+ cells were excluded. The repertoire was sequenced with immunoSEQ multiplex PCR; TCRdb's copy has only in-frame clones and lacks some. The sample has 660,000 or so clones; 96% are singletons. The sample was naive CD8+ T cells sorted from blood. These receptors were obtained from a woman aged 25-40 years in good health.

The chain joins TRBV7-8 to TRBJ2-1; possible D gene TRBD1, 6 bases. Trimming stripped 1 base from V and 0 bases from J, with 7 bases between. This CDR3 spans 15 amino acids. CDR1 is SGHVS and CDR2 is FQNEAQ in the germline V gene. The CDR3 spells CASSLVQGSYNEQFF. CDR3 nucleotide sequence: TGTGCCAGCAGCTTAGTACAGGGCTCCTACAATGAGCAGTTCTTC.

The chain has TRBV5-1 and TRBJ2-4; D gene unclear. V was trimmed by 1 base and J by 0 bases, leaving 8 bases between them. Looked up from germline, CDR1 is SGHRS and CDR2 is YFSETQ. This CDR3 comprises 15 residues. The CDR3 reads CASSLPQLAKNIQYF. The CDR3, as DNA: TGCGCCAGCAGCTTGCCACAGCTAGCCAAAAACATTCAGTACTTC.

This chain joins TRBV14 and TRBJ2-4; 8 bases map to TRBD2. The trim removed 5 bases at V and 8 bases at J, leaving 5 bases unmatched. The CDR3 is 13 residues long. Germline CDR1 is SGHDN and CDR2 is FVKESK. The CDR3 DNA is TGTGCCAGCAGCTCGGGGGGGTTGGACATTCAGTACTTC. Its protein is CASSSGGLDIQYF.

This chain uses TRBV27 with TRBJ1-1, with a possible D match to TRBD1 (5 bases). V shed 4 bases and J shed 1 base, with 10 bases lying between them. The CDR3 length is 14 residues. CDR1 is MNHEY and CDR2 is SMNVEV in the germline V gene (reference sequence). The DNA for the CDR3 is TGTGCCAGCAGTTCCCCGGGGGAGAACACTGAAGCTTTCTTT. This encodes CASSSPGENTEAFF.

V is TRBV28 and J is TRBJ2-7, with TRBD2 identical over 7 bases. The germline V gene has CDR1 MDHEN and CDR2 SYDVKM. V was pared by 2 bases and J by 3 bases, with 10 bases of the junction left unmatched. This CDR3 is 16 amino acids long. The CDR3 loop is CASSLISGEGYYEQYF. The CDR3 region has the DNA TGTGCCAGCAGTTTAATCAGCGGGGAGGGTTACTACGAGCAGTACTTC.

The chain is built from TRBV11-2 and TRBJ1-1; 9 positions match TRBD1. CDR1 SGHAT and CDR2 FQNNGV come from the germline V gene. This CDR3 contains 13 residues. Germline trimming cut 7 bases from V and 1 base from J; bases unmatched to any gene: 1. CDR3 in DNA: TGTGCCAGCACGGGACAGGGGAACACTGAAGCTTTCTTT. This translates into CASTGQGNTEAFF. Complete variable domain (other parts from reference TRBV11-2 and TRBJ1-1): EAGVAQSPRYKIIEKRQSVAFWCNPISGHATLYWYQQILGQGPKLLIQFQNNGVVDDSQLPKDRFSAERLKGVDSTLKIQPAKLEDSAVYLCASTGQGNTEAFFGQGTRLTVV.

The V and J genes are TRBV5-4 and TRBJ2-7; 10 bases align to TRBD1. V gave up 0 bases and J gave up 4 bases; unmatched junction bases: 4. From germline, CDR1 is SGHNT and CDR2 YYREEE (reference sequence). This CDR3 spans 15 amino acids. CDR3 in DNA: TGTGCCAGCAGCTTGGCGGACAGGGGGTTTTACGAGCAGTACTTC. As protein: CASSLADRGFYEQYF.

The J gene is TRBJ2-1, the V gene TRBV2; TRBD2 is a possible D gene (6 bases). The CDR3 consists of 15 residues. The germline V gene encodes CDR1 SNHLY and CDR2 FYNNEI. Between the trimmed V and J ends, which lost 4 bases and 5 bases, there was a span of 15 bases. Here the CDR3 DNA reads TGTGCCAGCAGTGGGATTGGGACTCGGCACAATGAGCAGTTCTTC. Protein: CASSGIGTRHNEQFF.

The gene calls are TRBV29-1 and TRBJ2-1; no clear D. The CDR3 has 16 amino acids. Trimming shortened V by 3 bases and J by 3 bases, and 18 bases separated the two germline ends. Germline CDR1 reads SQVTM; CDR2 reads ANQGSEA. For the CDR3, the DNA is TGCAGCGTTGATGGCGTTACAGTTAAGAACTACAATGAGCAGTTCTTC. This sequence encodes CSVDGVTVKNYNEQFF.

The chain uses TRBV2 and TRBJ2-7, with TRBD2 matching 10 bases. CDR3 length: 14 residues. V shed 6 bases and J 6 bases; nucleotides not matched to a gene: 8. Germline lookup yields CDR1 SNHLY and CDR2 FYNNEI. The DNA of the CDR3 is TGTGCCAGCAGACCCCTAGCGGGAGAGGTCGAGCAGTACTTC. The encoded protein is CASRPLAGEVEQYF.

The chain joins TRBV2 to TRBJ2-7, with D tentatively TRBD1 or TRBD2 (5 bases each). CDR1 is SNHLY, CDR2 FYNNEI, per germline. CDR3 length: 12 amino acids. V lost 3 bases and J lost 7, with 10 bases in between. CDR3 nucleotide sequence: TGTGCCAGCAGTGAGGGGCCGGGAGAGCAGTACTTC. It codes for CASSEGPGEQYF.

The DNA of the CDR3 is TGTGCCAGCAGCCAAATGGTGGCTAGCGCTTACAATGAGCAGTTCTTC. This gives the protein CASSQMVASAYNEQFF. The rearrangement links TRBV14 to TRBJ2-1; tentative D call: TRBD2 (6 bases). The CDR3 covers 16 residues. In germline, CDR1 is SGHDN, CDR2 FVKESK. V lost 2 bases and J lost 4, with 15 bases in between.

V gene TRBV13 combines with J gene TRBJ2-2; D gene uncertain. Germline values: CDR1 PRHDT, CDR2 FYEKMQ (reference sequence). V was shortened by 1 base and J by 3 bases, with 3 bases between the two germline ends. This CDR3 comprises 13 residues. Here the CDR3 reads CASSLADTGELFF. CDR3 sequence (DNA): TGTGCCAGCAGCTTAGCGGACACCGGGGAGCTGTTTTTT.

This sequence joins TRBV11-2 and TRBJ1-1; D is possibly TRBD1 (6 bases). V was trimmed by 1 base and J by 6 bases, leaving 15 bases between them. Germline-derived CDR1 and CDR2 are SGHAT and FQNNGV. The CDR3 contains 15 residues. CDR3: CASSLVRTAASEAFF. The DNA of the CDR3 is TGTGCCAGCAGCTTAGTTCGGACAGCTGCCTCTGAAGCTTTCTTT. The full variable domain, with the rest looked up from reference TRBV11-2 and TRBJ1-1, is EAGVAQSPRYKIIEKRQSVAFWCNPISGHATLYWYQQILGQGPKLLIQFQNNGVVDDSQLPKDRFSAERLKGVDSTLKIQPAKLEDSAVYLCASSLVRTAASEAFFGQGTRLTVV.

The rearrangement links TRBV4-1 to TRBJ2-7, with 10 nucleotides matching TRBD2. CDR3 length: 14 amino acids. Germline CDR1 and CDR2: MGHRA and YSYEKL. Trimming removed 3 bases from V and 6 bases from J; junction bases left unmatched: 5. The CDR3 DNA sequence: TGCGCCAGCAGCCACGGGACTAGCGTAGGCGAGCAGTACTTC. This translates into CASSHGTSVGEQYF.

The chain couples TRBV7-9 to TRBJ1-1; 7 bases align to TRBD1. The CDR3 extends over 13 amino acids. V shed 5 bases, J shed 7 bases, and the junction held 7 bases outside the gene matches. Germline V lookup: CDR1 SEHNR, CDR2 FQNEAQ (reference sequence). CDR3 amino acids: CASSPAGQIEAFF. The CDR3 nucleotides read TGTGCCAGCAGCCCAGCGGGACAGATTGAAGCTTTCTTT.

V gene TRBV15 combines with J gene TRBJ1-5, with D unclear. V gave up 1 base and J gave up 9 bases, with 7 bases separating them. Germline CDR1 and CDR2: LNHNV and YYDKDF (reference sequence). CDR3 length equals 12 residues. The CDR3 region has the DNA TGTGCCACCAGCAGAGCCGGAGGGCCCCAGCATTTT. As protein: CATSRAGGPQHF.

The CDR3 nucleotides are TGTGCCAGCAGCCACTCCGGACAGTTTGTCGCGCGGGGCTACACCTTC. This codes for CASSHSGQFVARGYTF. The chain couples TRBV5-8 to TRBJ1-2, with D possibly TRBD1 on 6 matching bases. The CDR3 consists of 16 residues. Between the trimmed V and J ends, which lost 4 bases and 8 bases, there was a span of 24 bases. Germline V gene data show CDR1 as SGHTS and CDR2 as YDEGEE.

The CDR3 sequence: CASSTRDTNEKLFF. As DNA, the CDR3 is TGTGCCAGCAGCACCCGGGACACCAATGAAAAACTGTTTTTT. The rearrangement uses TRBV5-8 and TRBJ1-4; TRBD1 is a possible D gene (6 bases). The CDR3 spans 14 residues. V lost 4 bases, J lost 5 bases, and 12 bases lay in between. From germline, CDR1 is SGHTS and CDR2 YDEGEE.

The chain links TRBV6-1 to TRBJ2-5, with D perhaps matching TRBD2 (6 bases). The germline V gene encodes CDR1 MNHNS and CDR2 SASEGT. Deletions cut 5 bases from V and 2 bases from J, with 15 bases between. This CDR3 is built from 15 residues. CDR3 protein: CASSPPGGSQETQYF. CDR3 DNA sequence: TGTGCCAGCAGTCCTCCCGGGGGATCACAAGAGACCCAGTACTTC.

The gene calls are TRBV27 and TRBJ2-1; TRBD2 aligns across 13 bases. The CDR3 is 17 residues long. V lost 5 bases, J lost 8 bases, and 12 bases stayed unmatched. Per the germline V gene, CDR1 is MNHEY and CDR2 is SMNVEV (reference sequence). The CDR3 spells CASSQNLQTSGRYEQFF. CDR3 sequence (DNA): TGTGCCAGCAGTCAAAATCTGCAGACTAGCGGGAGGTATGAGCAGTTCTTC.

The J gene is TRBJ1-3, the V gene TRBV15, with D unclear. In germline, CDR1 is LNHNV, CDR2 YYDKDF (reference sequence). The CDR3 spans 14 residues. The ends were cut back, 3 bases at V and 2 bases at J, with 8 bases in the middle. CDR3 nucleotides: TGTGCCACCAGCAGCCGGGGTACTGGAAACACCATATATTTT. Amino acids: CATSSRGTGNTIYF.

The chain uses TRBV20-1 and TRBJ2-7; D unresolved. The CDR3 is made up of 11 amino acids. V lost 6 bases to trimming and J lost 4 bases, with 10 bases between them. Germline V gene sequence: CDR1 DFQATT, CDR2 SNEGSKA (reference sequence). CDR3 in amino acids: CSAQDGYEQYF. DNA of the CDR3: TGCAGTGCCCAGGACGGGTACGAGCAGTACTTC.

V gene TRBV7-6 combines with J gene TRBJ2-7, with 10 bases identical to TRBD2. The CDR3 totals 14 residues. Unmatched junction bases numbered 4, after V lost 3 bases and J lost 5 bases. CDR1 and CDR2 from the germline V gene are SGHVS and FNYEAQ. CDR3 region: CASSFSGRVHEQYF. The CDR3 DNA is TGTGCCAGCAGCTTCAGCGGGAGGGTCCACGAGCAGTACTTC.